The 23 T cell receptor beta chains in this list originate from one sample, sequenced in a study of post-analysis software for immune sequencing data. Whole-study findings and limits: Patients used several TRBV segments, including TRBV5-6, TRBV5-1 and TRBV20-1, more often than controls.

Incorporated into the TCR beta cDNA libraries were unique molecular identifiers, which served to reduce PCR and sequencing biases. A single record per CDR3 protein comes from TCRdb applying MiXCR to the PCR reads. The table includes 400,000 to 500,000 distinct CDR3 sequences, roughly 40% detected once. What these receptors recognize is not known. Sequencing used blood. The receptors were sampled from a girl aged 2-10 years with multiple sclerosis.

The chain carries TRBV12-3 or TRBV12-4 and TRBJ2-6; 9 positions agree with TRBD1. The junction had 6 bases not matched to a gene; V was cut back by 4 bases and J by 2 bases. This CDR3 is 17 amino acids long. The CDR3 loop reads CASSSSDRGTGANVLTF. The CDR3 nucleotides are TGTGCCAGCAGTTCCTCCGACAGGGGGACTGGGGCCAACGTCCTGACTTTC.

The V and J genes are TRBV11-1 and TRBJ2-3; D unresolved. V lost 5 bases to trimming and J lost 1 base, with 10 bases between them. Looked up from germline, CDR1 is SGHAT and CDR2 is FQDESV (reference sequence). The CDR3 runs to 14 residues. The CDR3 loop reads CASSPIPGTDTQYF. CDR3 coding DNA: TGTGCCAGCAGCCCGATTCCGGGCACAGATACGCAGTATTTT. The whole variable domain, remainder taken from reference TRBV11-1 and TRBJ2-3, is EAEVAQSPRYKITEKSQAVAFWCDPISGHATLYWYRQILGQGPELLVQFQDESVVDDSQLPKDRFSAERLKGVDSTLKIQPAELGDSAMYLCASSPIPGTDTQYFGPGTRLTVL.

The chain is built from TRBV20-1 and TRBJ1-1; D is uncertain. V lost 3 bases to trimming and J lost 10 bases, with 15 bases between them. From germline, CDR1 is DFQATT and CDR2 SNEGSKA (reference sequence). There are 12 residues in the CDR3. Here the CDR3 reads CSASPYGVGAFF. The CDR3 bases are TGCAGTGCTAGCCCATACGGGGTAGGAGCTTTCTTT.

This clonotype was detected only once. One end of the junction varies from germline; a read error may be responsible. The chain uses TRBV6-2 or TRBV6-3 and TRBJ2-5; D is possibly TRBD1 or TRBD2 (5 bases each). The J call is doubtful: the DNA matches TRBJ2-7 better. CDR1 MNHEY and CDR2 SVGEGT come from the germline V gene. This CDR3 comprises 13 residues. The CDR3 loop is CATKGTVSYEQYF. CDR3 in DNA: TGCGCCACCAAAGGGACGGTGTCTTACGAGCAGTACTTC.

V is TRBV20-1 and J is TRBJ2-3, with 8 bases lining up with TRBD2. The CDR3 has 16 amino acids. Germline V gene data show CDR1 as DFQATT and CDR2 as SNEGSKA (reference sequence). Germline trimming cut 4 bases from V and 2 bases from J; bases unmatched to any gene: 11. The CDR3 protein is CSANDYGRGVTDTQYF. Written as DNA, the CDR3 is TGCAGTGCTAACGACTACGGGCGGGGGGTCACAGATACGCAGTATTTT.

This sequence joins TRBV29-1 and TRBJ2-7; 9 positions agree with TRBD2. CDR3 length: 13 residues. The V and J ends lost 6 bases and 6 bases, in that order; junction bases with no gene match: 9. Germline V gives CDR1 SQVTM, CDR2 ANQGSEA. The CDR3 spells CSVNSGSLVEQYF. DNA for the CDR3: TGCAGCGTGAATAGCGGGAGTCTGGTCGAGCAGTACTTC.

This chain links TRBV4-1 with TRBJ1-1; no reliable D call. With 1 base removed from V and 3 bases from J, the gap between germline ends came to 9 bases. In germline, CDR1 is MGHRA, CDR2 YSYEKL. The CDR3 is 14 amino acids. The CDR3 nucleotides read TGCGCCAGCAGCCAAGGGGTTCAGTACACTGAAGCTTTCTTT. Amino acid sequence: CASSQGVQYTEAFF.

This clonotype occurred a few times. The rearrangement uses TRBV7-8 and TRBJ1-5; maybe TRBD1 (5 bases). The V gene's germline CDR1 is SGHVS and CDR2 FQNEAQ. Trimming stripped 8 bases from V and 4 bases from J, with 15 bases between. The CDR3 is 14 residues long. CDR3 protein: CASHQGVANQPQHF. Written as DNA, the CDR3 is TGTGCCAGCCACCAAGGGGTCGCAAATCAGCCCCAGCATTTT.

CDR3 protein: CASSPPRSRAQYF. The CDR3 DNA reads as TGTGCCAGCAGCCCCCCGAGAAGTAGGGCGCAGTATTTT. This chain joins TRBV12-3 or TRBV12-4 and TRBJ2-3, with D unresolved. The CDR3 is made up of 13 amino acids. V was pared by 6 bases and J by 10 bases, with 17 bases between.

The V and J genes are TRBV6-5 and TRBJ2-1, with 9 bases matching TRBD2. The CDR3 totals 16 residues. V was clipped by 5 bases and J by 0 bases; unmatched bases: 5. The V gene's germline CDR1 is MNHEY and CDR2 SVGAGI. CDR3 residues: CASSMTSGSSYNEQFF. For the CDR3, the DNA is TGTGCCAGCAGTATGACTAGCGGAAGCTCCTACAATGAGCAGTTCTTC.

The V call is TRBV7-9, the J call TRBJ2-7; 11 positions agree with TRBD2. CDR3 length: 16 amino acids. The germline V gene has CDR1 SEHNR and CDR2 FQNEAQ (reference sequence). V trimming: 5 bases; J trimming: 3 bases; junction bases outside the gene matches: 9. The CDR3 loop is CASSPIGTSGVYEQYF. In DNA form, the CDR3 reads TGTGCCAGCAGCCCAATTGGGACTAGCGGAGTCTACGAGCAGTACTTC. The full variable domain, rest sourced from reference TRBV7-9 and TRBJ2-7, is DTGVSQNPRHKITKRGQNVTFRCDPISEHNRLYWYRQTLGQGPEFLTYFQNEAQLEKSRLLSDRFSAERPKGSFSTLEIQRTEQGDSAMYLCASSPIGTSGVYEQYFGPGTRLTVT.

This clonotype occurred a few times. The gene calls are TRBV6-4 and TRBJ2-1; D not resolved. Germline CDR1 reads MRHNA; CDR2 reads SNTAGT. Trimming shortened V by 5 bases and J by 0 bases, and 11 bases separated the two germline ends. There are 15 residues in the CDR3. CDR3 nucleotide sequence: TGTGCCAGCAGTTACTATCCGAGCTCCTACAATGAGCAGTTCTTC. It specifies CASSYYPSSYNEQFF.

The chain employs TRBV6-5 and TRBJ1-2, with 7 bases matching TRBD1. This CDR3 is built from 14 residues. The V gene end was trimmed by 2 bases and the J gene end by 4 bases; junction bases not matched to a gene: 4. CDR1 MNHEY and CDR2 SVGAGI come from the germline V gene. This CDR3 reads CASSYGTARYGYTF. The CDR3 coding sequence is TGTGCCAGCAGTTACGGGACAGCGCGCTATGGCTACACCTTC.

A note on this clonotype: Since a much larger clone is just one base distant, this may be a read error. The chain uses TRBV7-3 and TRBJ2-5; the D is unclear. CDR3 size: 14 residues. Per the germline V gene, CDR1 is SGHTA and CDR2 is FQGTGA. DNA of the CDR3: TGTACCAGCTCGGTATCGGGCCCGAGGGAGACCCAGTACTTC. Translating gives CTSSVSGPRETQYF. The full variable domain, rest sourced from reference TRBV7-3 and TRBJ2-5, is GAGVSQTPSNKVTEKGKYVELRCDPISGHTALYWYRQSLGQGPEFLIYFQGTGAADDSGLPNDRFFAVRPEGSVSTLKIQRTERGDSAVYLCTSSVSGPRETQYFGPGTRLLVL.

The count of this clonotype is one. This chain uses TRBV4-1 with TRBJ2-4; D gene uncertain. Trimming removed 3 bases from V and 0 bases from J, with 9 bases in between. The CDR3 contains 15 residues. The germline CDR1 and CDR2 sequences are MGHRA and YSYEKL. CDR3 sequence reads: CASSQLGLAKNIQYF. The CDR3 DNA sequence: TGCGCCAGCAGCCAGCTGGGCCTAGCCAAAAACATTCAGTACTTC.

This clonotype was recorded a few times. CDR3 in amino acids: CASSSGTDTQYF. The CDR3 bases are TGTGCCAGCAGTTCCGGCACAGATACGCAGTATTTT. The gene calls are TRBV12-3 or TRBV12-4 and TRBJ2-3; no definite D call. Trimming pared 4 bases from V and 1 base from J, leaving 3 bases between. The CDR3 has 12 amino acids.

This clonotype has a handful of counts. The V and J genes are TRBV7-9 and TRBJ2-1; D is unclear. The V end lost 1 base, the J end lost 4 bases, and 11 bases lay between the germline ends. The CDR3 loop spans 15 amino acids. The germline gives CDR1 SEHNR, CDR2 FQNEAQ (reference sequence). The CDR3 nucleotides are TGTGCCAGCAGCTTAGATGAGGTTTGGTACAATGAGCAGTTCTTC. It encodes CASSLDEVWYNEQFF. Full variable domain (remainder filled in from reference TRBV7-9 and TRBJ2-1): DTGVSQNPRHKITKRGQNVTFRCDPISEHNRLYWYRQTLGQGPEFLTYFQNEAQLEKSRLLSDRFSAERPKGSFSTLEIQRTEQGDSAMYLCASSLDEVWYNEQFFGPGTRLTVL.

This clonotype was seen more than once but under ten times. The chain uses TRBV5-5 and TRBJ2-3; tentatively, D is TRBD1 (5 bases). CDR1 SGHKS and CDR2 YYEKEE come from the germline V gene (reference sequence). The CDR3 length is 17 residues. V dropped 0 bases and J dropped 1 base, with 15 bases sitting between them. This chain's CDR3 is CASSLDRGLGRTDTQYF. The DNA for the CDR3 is TGTGCCAGCAGCTTGGATAGGGGTTTGGGGCGCACAGATACGCAGTATTTT.

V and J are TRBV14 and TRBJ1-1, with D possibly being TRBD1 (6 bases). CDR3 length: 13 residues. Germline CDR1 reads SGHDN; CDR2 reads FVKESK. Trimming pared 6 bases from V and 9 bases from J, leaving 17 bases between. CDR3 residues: CASRTVGGRKAFF. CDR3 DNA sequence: TGTGCCAGCAGGACTGTCGGGGGGCGCAAAGCTTTCTTT.

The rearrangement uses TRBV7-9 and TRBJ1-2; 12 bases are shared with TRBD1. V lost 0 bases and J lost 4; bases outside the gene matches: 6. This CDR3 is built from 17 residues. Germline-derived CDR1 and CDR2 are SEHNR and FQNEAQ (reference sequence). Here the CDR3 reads CASSLAGTGGAGYGYTF. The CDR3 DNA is TGTGCCAGCAGCTTAGCGGGGACAGGGGGCGCAGGCTATGGCTACACCTTC.

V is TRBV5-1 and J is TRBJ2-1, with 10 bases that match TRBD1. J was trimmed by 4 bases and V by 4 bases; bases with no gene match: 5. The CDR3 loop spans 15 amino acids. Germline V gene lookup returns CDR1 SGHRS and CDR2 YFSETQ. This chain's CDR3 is CASSIDRGLYNEQFF. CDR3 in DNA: TGCGCCAGCAGCATAGACAGGGGGCTATACAATGAGCAGTTCTTC. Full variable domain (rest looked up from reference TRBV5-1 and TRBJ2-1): KAGVTQTPRYLIKTRGQQVTLSCSPISGHRSVSWYQQTPGQGLQFLFEYFSETQRNKGNFPGRFSGRQFSNSRSEMNVSTLELGDSALYLCASSIDRGLYNEQFFGPGTRLTVL.

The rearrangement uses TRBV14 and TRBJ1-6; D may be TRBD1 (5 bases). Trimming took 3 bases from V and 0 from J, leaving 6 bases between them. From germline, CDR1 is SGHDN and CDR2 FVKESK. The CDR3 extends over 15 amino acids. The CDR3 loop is CASSHRDSYNSPLHF. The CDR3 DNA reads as TGTGCCAGCAGCCACAGGGACTCCTATAATTCACCCCTCCACTTT. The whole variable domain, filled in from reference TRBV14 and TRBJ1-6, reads EAGVTQFPSHSVIEKGQTVTLRCDPISGHDNLYWYRRVMGKEIKFLLHFVKESKQDESGMPNNRFLAERTGGTYSTLKVQPAELEDSGVYFCASSHRDSYNSPLHFGNGTRLTVT.

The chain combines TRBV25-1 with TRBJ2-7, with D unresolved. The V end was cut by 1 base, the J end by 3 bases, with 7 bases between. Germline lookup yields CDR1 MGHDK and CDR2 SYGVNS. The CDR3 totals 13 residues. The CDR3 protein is CASSESYNYEQYF. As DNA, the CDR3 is TGTGCCAGCAGTGAATCTTACAACTACGAGCAGTACTTC.